These 20 T cell receptor beta chains were all obtained from the same sample, sequenced in a study of blood T cell repertoires in COVID-19. TCRdb's copy holds only in-frame clones and misses some; the assay was immunoSEQ multiplex PCR. This table holds approximately 300,000 clones, 85% to 90% found once. Sequenced input: peripheral blood. The receptors originated from a woman under 40 with COVID-19, enrolled during active disease.

The gene calls are TRBV12-5 and TRBJ1-1, with D tentatively TRBD1 (6 bases). V lost 4 bases, J lost 5 bases, and 17 bases lay in between. Germline V gene sequence: CDR1 LGHNT, CDR2 FRNRAP. The CDR3 covers 15 residues. This chain's CDR3 is CASGSPGGRVTEAFF. DNA of the CDR3: TGTGCTAGTGGTTCCCCCGGGGGGCGGGTGACTGAAGCTTTCTTT.

The gene calls are TRBV6-5 and TRBJ1-2; D gene uncertain. This CDR3 region has 15 residues. V was shortened by 5 bases and J by 0 bases, with 13 bases between the two germline ends. Germline-derived CDR1 and CDR2 are MNHEY and SVGAGI. The chain's CDR3 is CASSPWRLTNYGYTF. CDR3 nucleotide sequence: TGTGCCAGCAGTCCTTGGCGGCTAACTAACTATGGCTACACCTTC.

CDR3 amino acids: CASSDTGTRGGYTF. In nucleotides, the CDR3 is TGTGCCAGCAGCGACACCGGGACACGAGGGGGCTACACCTTC. The gene calls are TRBV9 and TRBJ1-2, with D tentatively TRBD1 (6 bases). CDR1 is SGDLS, CDR2 YYNGEE, per germline. The CDR3 spans 14 residues. V lost 3 bases, J lost 8 bases, and 17 bases lay in between.

The chain has TRBV4-1 and TRBJ1-1; 7 bases are a match to TRBD1. With V trimmed by 1 base and J by 0 bases, 11 bases remained unmatched. The CDR3 contains 18 residues. Germline loops: CDR1 MGHRA, CDR2 YSYEKL. The CDR3 bases are TGCGCCAGCAGCCAAGCAAGGGGGCTAGCCGGGGTGAACACTGAAGCTTTCTTT. It yields the protein CASSQARGLAGVNTEAFF.

About this clone itself: A single base separates this from a much larger clone, so it may be a read error. The V call is TRBV12-3 or TRBV12-4, the J call TRBJ1-3, with unresolved D. V lost 6 bases to trimming and J lost 1 base, with 7 bases between them. The CDR3 is made up of 13 amino acids. For the CDR3, the DNA is TGTGCCAGCAGCCGACAATCTGGAAACACCATATATTTT. Translation gives CASSRQSGNTIYF.

The chain has TRBV30 and TRBJ2-1; 8 nucleotides align to TRBD2. CDR3 length equals 16 residues. Germline V gene lookup returns CDR1 GTSNPN and CDR2 SVGIG (reference sequence). Trimming removed 2 bases from V and 2 bases from J; junction bases left unmatched: 8. The CDR3 DNA reads as TGTGCCTGGAGTCCTCGGGCGGGGGGTACCTACAATGAGCAGTTCTTC. As protein: CAWSPRAGGTYNEQFF.

J is TRBJ1-2 and V is TRBV6-5, with TRBD1 as a possible D gene (6 bases). In germline, CDR1 is MNHEY, CDR2 SVGAGI. This CDR3 is 12 amino acids long. V shed 10 bases and J shed 4 bases, with 13 bases lying between them. The CDR3 protein is CAIVQGPYGYTF. CDR3 in DNA: TGTGCCATCGTACAGGGCCCCTATGGCTACACCTTC.

This chain joins TRBV30 and TRBJ1-2; possible D gene TRBD1, 5 bases. The CDR3 runs to 15 residues. Germline V CDR1 and CDR2: GTSNPN, SVGIG (reference sequence). V was pared by 2 bases and J by 7 bases, with 20 bases between. CDR3 sequence: CAWSQLGQGTGGYTF. The CDR3 region has the DNA TGTGCCTGGAGTCAGCTGGGGCAGGGCACGGGTGGCTACACCTTC.

The V call is TRBV9, the J call TRBJ1-3; D gene uncertain. CDR1 is SGDLS, CDR2 YYNGEE, per germline. Trimming shortened V by 4 bases and J by 4 bases, and 15 bases separated the two germline ends. The CDR3 sequence is 15 residues long. The CDR3 region is CASSPGGGWGNTIYF. CDR3 coding DNA: TGTGCCAGCAGCCCGGGTGGCGGTTGGGGAAACACCATATATTTT.

The V call is TRBV14, the J call TRBJ1-6; D is possibly TRBD1 (5 bases). The length of the CDR3 is 15 residues. Between the trimmed V and J ends, which lost 0 bases and 7 bases, there was a span of 10 bases. Germline V lookup: CDR1 SGHDN, CDR2 FVKESK. The chain's CDR3 is CASSQDGGVNSPLHF. In nucleotides, the CDR3 is TGTGCCAGCAGCCAAGATGGAGGGGTGAATTCACCCCTCCACTTT. The whole variable domain, filled in from reference TRBV14 and TRBJ1-6, reads EAGVTQFPSHSVIEKGQTVTLRCDPISGHDNLYWYRRVMGKEIKFLLHFVKESKQDESGMPNNRFLAERTGGTYSTLKVQPAELEDSGVYFCASSQDGGVNSPLHFGNGTRLTVT.

The rearrangement uses TRBV25-1 and TRBJ2-7; D is unclear. The CDR3 loop spans 13 amino acids. CDR1 and CDR2 from the germline V gene are MGHDK and SYGVNS. CDR3 sequence reads: CAAGLRSSYEQYV. Here the CDR3 DNA reads TGTGCTGCCGGGTTGCGGAGCTCCTACGAGCAGTACGTC.

This clone was detected only once. This chain uses TRBV4-2 with TRBJ1-1, with TRBD1 matching 8 bases. With 5 bases clipped from V and 11 bases from J, the junction kept 4 bases outside the gene matches. The CDR3 extends over 11 amino acids. Germline lookup yields CDR1 LGHNA and CDR2 YNFKEQ. The CDR3 DNA reads TGTGCCAGCAGCGCGGACAGGGCGGCTTTCTTT. Residues: CASSADRAAFF.

The V call is TRBV20-1, the J call TRBJ2-2; TRBD2 agrees at 10 bases. This CDR3 contains 16 residues. Per germline, CDR1 DFQATT and CDR2 SNEGSKA (reference sequence). With V trimmed by 3 bases and J by 4 bases, 8 bases remained unmatched. CDR3 nucleotides: TGCAGTGCTAGTACCAGCGGGGGGGCTAGCACCGGGGAGCTGTTTTTT. Its translation is CSASTSGGASTGELFF.

V usage is TRBV5-1 and J usage is TRBJ2-7; TRBD2 matches 7 bases. Per the germline V gene, CDR1 is SGHRS and CDR2 is YFSETQ. The junction had 14 bases not matched to a gene; V was cut back by 4 bases and J by 1 base. This CDR3 has 17 amino acids. The CDR3 spells CASSPIGRAGDSYEQYF. The CDR3 DNA reads TGCGCCAGCAGCCCGATCGGTAGGGCGGGGGATTCCTACGAGCAGTACTTC.

This chain connects TRBV2 to TRBJ2-2, with 9 bases aligning to TRBD1. After removal of 7 bases from V and 7 bases from J, the junction contained 7 bases not matched to a gene. Per germline, CDR1 SNHLY and CDR2 FYNNEI. CDR3 length equals 14 residues. The CDR3 nucleotides read TGTGCCAGCAAGAGGGACAGGGTCATCGGGGAGCTGTTTTTT. Its protein is CASKRDRVIGELFF. Variable domain in full (rest from reference TRBV2 and TRBJ2-2): EPEVTQTPSHQVTQMGQEVILRCVPISNHLYFYWYRQILGQKVEFLVSFYNNEISEKSEIFDDQFSVERPDGSNFTLKIRSTKLEDSAMYFCASKRDRVIGELFFGEGSRLTVL.

This chain joins TRBV7-2 and TRBJ2-1; TRBD1 aligns across 8 bases. The ends lost 6 bases at V and 6 bases at J; junction bases unmatched: 10. This CDR3 has 15 amino acids. Germline V gives CDR1 SGHTA, CDR2 FQGNSA. CDR3 loop: CASRLGGTGSNEQFF. DNA for the CDR3: TGTGCCAGCAGATTGGGCGGGACAGGCAGCAATGAGCAGTTCTTC.

V is TRBV2 and J is TRBJ2-4; TRBD1 matches at 9 bases. The V segment lost 6 bases and the J segment 7 bases; nucleotides outside the gene matches: 10. The CDR3 length is 15 residues. The germline CDR1 and CDR2 sequences are SNHLY and FYNNEI. This CDR3 reads CASRQTTGGNNIQYF. The CDR3 DNA reads as TGTGCCAGCAGGCAAACGACAGGGGGGAATAACATTCAGTACTTC.

This chain connects TRBV2 to TRBJ2-5; TRBD2 agrees at 7 bases. Unmatched junction bases numbered 13, after V lost 7 bases and J lost 5 bases. Per germline, CDR1 SNHLY and CDR2 FYNNEI. This CDR3 region has 15 residues. The CDR3 coding sequence is TGTGCCAGCACTAGGGACTACGAGGCGGACGAGACCCAGTACTTC. Residues: CASTRDYEADETQYF.

The chain links TRBV6-2 or TRBV6-3 to TRBJ2-1; TRBD2 aligns across 15 bases. Germline V gene sequence: CDR1 MNHEY, CDR2 SVGEGT. The CDR3 has 14 residues. The J segment lost 10 bases and the V segment lost 5 bases, leaving 3 bases of the junction unmatched. The CDR3 region has the DNA TGTGCCAGCAGTCGGACTAGCGGGGGGGCCGAGCAGTTCTTC. Protein: CASSRTSGGAEQFF.

CDR3 loop: CASRETPLYGYTF. In DNA, the CDR3 is TGTGCCAGCAGGGAGACTCCACTCTATGGCTACACCTTC. The chain couples TRBV28 to TRBJ1-2; D is unresolved. V was pared by 6 bases and J by 4 bases, with 12 bases between. CDR1 is MDHEN, CDR2 SYDVKM, per germline. The CDR3 covers 13 residues.